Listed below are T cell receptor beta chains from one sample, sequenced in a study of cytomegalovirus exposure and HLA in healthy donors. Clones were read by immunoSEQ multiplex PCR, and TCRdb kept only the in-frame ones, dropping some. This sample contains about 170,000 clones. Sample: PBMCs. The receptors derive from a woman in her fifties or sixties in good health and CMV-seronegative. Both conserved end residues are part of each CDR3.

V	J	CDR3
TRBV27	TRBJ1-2	CASSTPGQGANGYTF
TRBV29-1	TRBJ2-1	CSVHQTPGLAGGRYNEQFF
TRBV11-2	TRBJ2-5	CASRRGLAGEETQYF
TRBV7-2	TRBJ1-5	CASSRSGGYSNQPQHF
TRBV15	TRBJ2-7	CATSRDRGLAGAYEQYF
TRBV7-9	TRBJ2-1	CASSPRGSSYNEQFF
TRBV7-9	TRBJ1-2	CASSLLQVPNYGYTF
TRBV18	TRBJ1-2	CASSPPKTGTGDNYGYTF
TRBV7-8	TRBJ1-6	CASSLDRGANSPLHF
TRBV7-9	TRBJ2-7	CASSLGSGTPYEQYF
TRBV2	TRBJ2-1	CASSQYGGEQFF